The entry below gives a single TCR beta chain sequence along with its context. What it binds is not known. The germline V and J ends were trimmed by 6 bases and 2 bases, with 16 bases remaining between them. The CDR3 totals 16 residues. Germline CDR1 is KGHSH and CDR2 is LQKENI. PCR used 60 Vbeta primers and 13 Jbeta primers. Method: immunoSEQ multiplex PCR; TCRdb's copy keeps in-frame clones and lacks some. The data hold roughly 180,000 clones, with 70% to 90% observed a single time. The sample originates from a study of cytomegalovirus exposure and HLA in healthy donors. In the study overall: Within the Caucasian-associated ancestry cluster were around four fifths of the 350 to 400 genotyped donors.

Study results and limitations: The authors listed 180 or so TCR beta chains as cytomegalovirus-associated.

This clonotype originated in a man younger than 35 in good health and CMV-seropositive. Sequenced material: PBMCs. This chain uses TRBV18 with TRBJ1-4, with a weak D call TRBD1 (5 bases). The CDR3 region is CASSPNQGRTNEKLFF. The CDR3 nucleotides are TGTGCCAGCTCCCCTAATCAGGGCAGGACTAATGAAAAACTGTTTTTT.